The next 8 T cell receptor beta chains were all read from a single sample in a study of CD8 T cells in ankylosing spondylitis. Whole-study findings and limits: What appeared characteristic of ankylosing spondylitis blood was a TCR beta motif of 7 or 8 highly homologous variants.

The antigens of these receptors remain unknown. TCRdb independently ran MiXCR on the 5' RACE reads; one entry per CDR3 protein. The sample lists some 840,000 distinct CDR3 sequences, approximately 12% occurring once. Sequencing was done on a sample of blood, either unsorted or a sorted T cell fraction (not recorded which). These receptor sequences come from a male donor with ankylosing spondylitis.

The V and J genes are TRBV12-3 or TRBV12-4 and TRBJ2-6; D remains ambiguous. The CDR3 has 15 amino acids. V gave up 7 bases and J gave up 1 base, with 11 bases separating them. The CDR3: CASNFQVSGANVLTF. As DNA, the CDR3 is TGTGCCAGCAACTTTCAGGTATCTGGGGCCAACGTCCTGACTTTC.

CDR3 region: CASSGDGTYGYTF. The CDR3 coding sequence is TGTGCCAGCAGTGGAGACGGGACCTATGGCTACACCTTC. This chain joins TRBV6-4 and TRBJ1-2; tentative D call: TRBD1 (5 bases). The CDR3 covers 13 residues. Trimming pared 4 bases from V and 4 bases from J, leaving 10 bases between. Per the germline V gene, CDR1 is MRHNA and CDR2 is SNTAGT.

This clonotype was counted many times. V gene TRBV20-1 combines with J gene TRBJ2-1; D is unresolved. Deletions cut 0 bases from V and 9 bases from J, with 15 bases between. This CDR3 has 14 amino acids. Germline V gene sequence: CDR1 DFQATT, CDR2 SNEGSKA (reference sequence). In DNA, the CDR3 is TGCAGTGCTAGAGATCCGCGATGGGCACGTGAGCAGTTCTTC. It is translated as CSARDPRWAREQFF.

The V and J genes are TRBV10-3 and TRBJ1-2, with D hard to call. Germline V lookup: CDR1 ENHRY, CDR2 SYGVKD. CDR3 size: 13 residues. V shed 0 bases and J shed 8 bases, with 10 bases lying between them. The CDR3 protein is CAISESMPKGYTF. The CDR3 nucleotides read TGTGCCATCAGTGAGTCGATGCCCAAAGGCTACACCTTC.

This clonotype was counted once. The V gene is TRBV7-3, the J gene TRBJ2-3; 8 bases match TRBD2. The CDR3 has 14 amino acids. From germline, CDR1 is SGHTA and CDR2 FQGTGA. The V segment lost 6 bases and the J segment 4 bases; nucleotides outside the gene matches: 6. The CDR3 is CASSSSGEPDTQYF. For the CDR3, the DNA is TGTGCCAGCAGTAGTAGCGGGGAGCCAGATACGCAGTATTTT.

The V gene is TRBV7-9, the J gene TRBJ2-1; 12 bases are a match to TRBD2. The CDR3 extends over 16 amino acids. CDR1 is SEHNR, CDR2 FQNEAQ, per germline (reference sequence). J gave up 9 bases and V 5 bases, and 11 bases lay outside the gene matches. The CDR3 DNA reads TGTGCCAGCAGCCCGACGACTAGCGGGAGTCTTGGTGAGCAGTTCTTC. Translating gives CASSPTTSGSLGEQFF.

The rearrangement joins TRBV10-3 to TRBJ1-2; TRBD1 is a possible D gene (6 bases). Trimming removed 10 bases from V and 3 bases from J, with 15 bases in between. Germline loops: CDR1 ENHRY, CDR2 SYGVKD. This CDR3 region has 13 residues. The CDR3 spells CATSGAGDYGYTF. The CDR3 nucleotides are TGTGCCACTAGCGGGGCAGGGGACTATGGCTACACCTTC.

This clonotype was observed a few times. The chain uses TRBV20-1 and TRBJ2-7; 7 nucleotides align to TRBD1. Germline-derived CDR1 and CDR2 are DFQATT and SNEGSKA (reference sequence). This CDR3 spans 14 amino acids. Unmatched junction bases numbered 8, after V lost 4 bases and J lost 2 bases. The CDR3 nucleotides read TGCAGTGCTATCCCCAGGGGGACACCCTACGAGCAGTACTTC. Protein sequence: CSAIPRGTPYEQYF.